Each of the 17 T cell receptor beta chains below was sequenced from the same sample in a study of blood T cell repertoires in COVID-19. The method was immunoSEQ multiplex PCR; TCRdb's version includes in-frame clones alone and lacks a portion of them. The data contain about 45,000 clones, around 81% of them singletons. The sequencing input was peripheral blood. All receptors come from a man aged 50 to 60 with active COVID-19.

The chain uses TRBV2 and TRBJ1-2, with 11 bases that match TRBD1. Germline CDR1 is SNHLY and CDR2 is FYNNEI. CDR3 length: 15 amino acids. With 1 base clipped from V and 5 bases from J, the junction kept 3 bases outside the gene matches. CDR3 residues: CASSEGGQGAYGYTF. CDR3 coding DNA: TGTGCCAGCAGTGAAGGTGGACAGGGGGCATATGGCTACACCTTC.

The rearrangement joins TRBV28 to TRBJ2-5, with 15 bases lining up with TRBD2. Looked up from germline, CDR1 is MDHEN and CDR2 is SYDVKM. V lost 6 bases and J lost 5; bases outside the gene matches: 13. The CDR3 spans 18 residues. CDR3 protein: CASSNTLGLAGGEETQYF. The CDR3 DNA reads as TGTGCCAGCAGCAATACCCTGGGACTAGCGGGAGGTGAGGAGACCCAGTACTTC.

This clone appeared a few times. V gene TRBV7-9 combines with J gene TRBJ1-4; unclear D gene. V dropped 5 bases and J dropped 8 bases, with 21 bases sitting between them. CDR3 size: 16 residues. The germline V gene encodes CDR1 SEHNR and CDR2 FQNEAQ (reference sequence). The CDR3 reads CASSRRDPGRGEKLFF. Written as DNA, the CDR3 is TGTGCCAGCAGCCGGAGGGATCCGGGGAGAGGGGAAAAACTGTTTTTT.

The rearrangement joins TRBV30 to TRBJ2-5, with 7 bases that match TRBD1. Trimming took 4 bases from V and 1 from J; bases not matched to a gene: 12. CDR1 is GTSNPN, CDR2 SVGIG, per germline (reference sequence). The CDR3 is 16 residues long. The CDR3 here is CAWKKPPTGIQETQYF. The DNA for the CDR3 is TGTGCCTGGAAAAAACCCCCGACAGGGATCCAAGAGACCCAGTACTTC.

This chain joins TRBV15 and TRBJ2-2; weak D call: TRBD1 (6 bases). Trimming cost V 3 bases and J 4 bases, with 12 bases left between them. Germline V gene sequence: CDR1 LNHNV, CDR2 YYDKDF (reference sequence). This CDR3 spans 15 amino acids. The CDR3 spells CATSSRTGFTGELFF. The CDR3 DNA follows: TGTGCCACCAGCAGCCGCACAGGGTTCACCGGGGAGCTGTTTTTT.

The chain recombines TRBV7-8 with TRBJ1-6; 9 nucleotides align to TRBD1. This CDR3 is built from 16 residues. Germline loops: CDR1 SGHVS, CDR2 FQNEAQ. The V and J ends lost 4 bases and 5 bases, in that order; junction bases with no gene match: 6. The DNA for the CDR3 is TGTGCCAGCAGCTCCAGACGGGACAGGGATAATTCACCCCTCCACTTT. Translating gives CASSSRRDRDNSPLHF.

The chain is built from TRBV18 and TRBJ2-1; 7 bases fit TRBD1. Germline CDR1 and CDR2: KGHSH and LQKENI. V was pared by 3 bases and J by 8 bases, with 13 bases of the junction left unmatched. This CDR3 has 16 residues. The CDR3 region is CASSPSSMSQGDEQFF. Written as DNA, the CDR3 is TGTGCCAGCTCACCGAGTTCTATGAGCCAGGGGGATGAGCAGTTCTTC.

This chain uses TRBV6-2 or TRBV6-3 with TRBJ1-1; D not certain. V was trimmed by 5 bases and J by 1 base, leaving 8 bases between them. The length of the CDR3 is 13 residues. Germline CDR1 is MNHEY and CDR2 is SVGEGT. As DNA, the CDR3 is TGTGCCAGCAGTCCCACATCGAACACTGAAGCTTTCTTT. Translating gives CASSPTSNTEAFF.

The rearrangement links TRBV18 to TRBJ1-2; TRBD1 matches at 7 bases. The ends lost 5 bases at V and 2 bases at J; junction bases unmatched: 5. Germline CDR1 and CDR2: KGHSH and LQKENI. The CDR3 has 14 amino acids. CDR3 sequence reads: CASSSGTANYGYTF. CDR3 DNA: TGTGCCAGCTCATCCGGGACAGCAAACTATGGCTACACCTTC. The full variable domain, its missing parts supplied by reference TRBV18 and TRBJ1-2, is NAGVMQNPRHLVRRRGQEARLRCSPMKGHSHVYWYRQLPEEGLKFMVYLQKENIIDESGMPKERFSAEFPKEGPSILRIQQVVRGDSAAYFCASSSGTANYGYTFGSGTRLTVV.

The V and J genes are TRBV11-3 and TRBJ2-1; a possible D gene is TRBD1 (6 bases). Germline CDR1 and CDR2: SGHNT and YENEEA. The CDR3 is 12 residues long. Trimming took 5 bases from V and 9 from J, leaving 11 bases between them. CDR3 nucleotides: TGTGCCAGCAGCGCCAAAGGGGGTGAGCAGTTCTTC. It codes for CASSAKGGEQFF.

The chain uses TRBV11-3 and TRBJ2-2; 7 nucleotides line up with TRBD2. The ends lost 2 bases at V and 5 bases at J; junction bases unmatched: 5. The length of the CDR3 is 15 residues. Germline CDR1 SGHNT, CDR2 YENEEA. This CDR3 is CASSLRGVVTGELFF. DNA of the CDR3: TGTGCCAGCAGCTTACGGGGGGTAGTGACCGGGGAGCTGTTTTTT. The whole variable domain, remainder taken from reference TRBV11-3 and TRBJ2-2, is EAGVVQSPRYKIIEKKQPVAFWCNPISGHNTLYWYLQNLGQGPELLIRYENEEAVDDSQLPKDRFSAERLKGVDSTLKIQPAELGDSAVYLCASSLRGVVTGELFFGEGSRLTVL.

This chain uses TRBV4-2 with TRBJ1-4, with D possibly matching TRBD1 (5 bases). Trimming took off 0 bases at V and 2 bases at J, with 10 bases between the two ends. CDR3 length equals 16 residues. Per the germline V gene, CDR1 is LGHNA and CDR2 is YNFKEQ. CDR3 DNA: TGTGCCAGCAGCCAAGAGGCGGGGCGGACTAATGAAAAACTGTTTTTT. Translating it yields CASSQEAGRTNEKLFF.

This sequence joins TRBV24-1 and TRBJ1-5; no clear D. Trimming took off 3 bases at V and 0 bases at J, with 8 bases between the two ends. Germline CDR1 and CDR2: KGHDR and SFDVKD. The CDR3 has 15 amino acids. Here the CDR3 DNA reads TGTGCCACCAGTGATGTCGGTTATAGCAATCAGCCCCAGCATTTT. Amino acids: CATSDVGYSNQPQHF.

The chain joins TRBV14 to TRBJ1-2; tentatively, D is TRBD1 (6 bases). V was shortened by 4 bases and J by 7 bases, with 13 bases between the two germline ends. The germline V gene has CDR1 SGHDN and CDR2 FVKESK. This CDR3 is built from 13 residues. The CDR3 DNA follows: TGTGCCAGCAGCCTTCTCGGGACACCTGGCTACACCTTC. This gives the protein CASSLLGTPGYTF. Together with reference TRBV14 and TRBJ1-2, the CDR3 gives the full variable domain: EAGVTQFPSHSVIEKGQTVTLRCDPISGHDNLYWYRRVMGKEIKFLLHFVKESKQDESGMPNNRFLAERTGGTYSTLKVQPAELEDSGVYFCASSLLGTPGYTFGSGTRLTVV.

The chain links TRBV5-1 to TRBJ1-1; no clear D gene. Germline values: CDR1 SGHRS, CDR2 YFSETQ. V lost 0 bases and J lost 4, with 19 bases in between. The CDR3 is made up of 17 amino acids. CDR3 residues: CASSLGGLRWWGTEAFF. The CDR3 nucleotides read TGCGCCAGCAGCTTGGGAGGGCTGCGTTGGTGGGGCACTGAAGCTTTCTTT.

The J gene is TRBJ2-3, the V gene TRBV11-3; 9 bases align to TRBD2. Trimming took 1 base from V and 5 from J; bases not matched to a gene: 10. The germline V gene encodes CDR1 SGHNT and CDR2 YENEEA. The CDR3 contains 17 residues. Written as DNA, the CDR3 is TGTGCCAGCAGCTTAGGGGCTAGCGGGACTATTAAAGATACGCAGTATTTT. Its translation: CASSLGASGTIKDTQYF.

This clone was seen just once. CDR3 in DNA: TGTGCCAGCAGCAAGGACAGGGTAGACACCGGGGAGCTGTTTTTT. This encodes CASSKDRVDTGELFF. The rearrangement links TRBV6-6 to TRBJ2-2, with 8 positions matching TRBD1. The CDR3 totals 15 residues. The junction had 6 bases not matched to a gene; V was cut back by 6 bases and J by 3 bases. Germline CDR1 is MNHNY and CDR2 is SVGAGI (reference sequence).